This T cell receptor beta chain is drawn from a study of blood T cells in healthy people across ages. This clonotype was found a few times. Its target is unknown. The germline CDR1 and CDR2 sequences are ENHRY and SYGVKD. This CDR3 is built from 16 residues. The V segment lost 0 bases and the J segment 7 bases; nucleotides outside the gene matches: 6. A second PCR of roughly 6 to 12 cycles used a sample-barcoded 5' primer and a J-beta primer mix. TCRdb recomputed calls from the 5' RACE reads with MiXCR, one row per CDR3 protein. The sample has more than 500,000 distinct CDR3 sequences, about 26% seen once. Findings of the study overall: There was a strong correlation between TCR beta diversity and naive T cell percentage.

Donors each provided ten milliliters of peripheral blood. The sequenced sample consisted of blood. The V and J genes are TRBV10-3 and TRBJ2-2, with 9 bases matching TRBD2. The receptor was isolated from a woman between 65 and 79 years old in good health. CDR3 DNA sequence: TGTGCCATCAGTGAGTCGGCGGGGGGGCTCGGCGGGGAGCTGTTTTTT. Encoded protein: CAISESAGGLGGELFF.